One and the same sample provided the 18 T cell receptor beta chains below, sequenced in a study of T cell responses to AZD1222 COVID-19 vaccine. The repertoire was sequenced with immunoSEQ multiplex PCR; TCRdb's copy has only in-frame clones and lacks some. The profile shows about 150,000 clones, about 87% of them singletons. This sample comprised peripheral blood, obtained on day 0 of AZD1222 vaccination. Every receptor here comes from an adult in good health.

The rearrangement links TRBV7-9 to TRBJ1-2; D possibly corresponds to TRBD1 (6 bases). The CDR3 extends over 16 amino acids. Germline V gene lookup returns CDR1 SEHNR and CDR2 FQNEAQ (reference sequence). Trimming pared 8 bases from V and 0 bases from J, leaving 19 bases between. The CDR3 nucleotides read TGTGCCAGCGGACATGAGGGGGACACTGCTAACTATGGCTACACCTTC. It encodes CASGHEGDTANYGYTF. The full variable domain, with the rest looked up from reference TRBV7-9 and TRBJ1-2, is DTGVSQNPRHKITKRGQNVTFRCDPISEHNRLYWYRQTLGQGPEFLTYFQNEAQLEKSRLLSDRFSAERPKGSFSTLEIQRTEQGDSAMYLCASGHEGDTANYGYTFGSGTRLTVV.

The rearrangement joins TRBV18 to TRBJ2-3; D is unresolved. This CDR3 is 14 amino acids long. V was pared by 6 bases and J by 1 base, with 11 bases between. The germline gives CDR1 KGHSH, CDR2 LQKENI. CDR3 nucleotides: TGTGCCAGCTCTAAAGTCTCAGGCACAGATACGCAGTATTTT. Its translation is CASSKVSGTDTQYF.

The rearrangement links TRBV5-1 to TRBJ2-6; D not certain. Germline V lookup: CDR1 SGHRS, CDR2 YFSETQ. V dropped 2 bases and J dropped 0 bases, with 15 bases sitting between them. This CDR3 has 18 amino acids. The CDR3 loop reads CASSLGSGSLSGANVLTF. As DNA, the CDR3 is TGCGCCAGCAGCTTAGGTAGTGGTTCCCTCTCTGGGGCCAACGTCCTGACTTTC.

This clone appeared a single time. The chain joins TRBV9 to TRBJ1-4, with 10 bases matching TRBD1. CDR1 and CDR2 (germline): SGDLS, YYNGEE. J was trimmed by 10 bases and V by 2 bases; bases with no gene match: 2. The CDR3 totals 13 residues. The CDR3 coding sequence is TGTGCCAGCAGCGTGACAGGGGGCCGAAAACTGTTTTTT. It translates to CASSVTGGRKLFF.

The chain has TRBV19 and TRBJ1-6, with 9 bases lining up with TRBD1. This CDR3 spans 16 amino acids. The V gene end was trimmed by 5 bases and the J gene end by 7 bases; junction bases not matched to a gene: 9. Germline CDR1 and CDR2: LNHDA and SQIVND (reference sequence). This CDR3 reads CASSDTGGWGNSPLHF. In DNA form, the CDR3 reads TGTGCCAGTAGTGACACAGGGGGCTGGGGGAATTCACCCCTCCACTTT. Full variable domain (outside the CDR3, taken from reference TRBV19 and TRBJ1-6): DGGITQSPKYLFRKEGQNVTLSCEQNLNHDAMYWYRQDPGQGLRLIYYSQIVNDFQKGDIAEGYSVSREKKESFPLTVTSAQKNPTAFYLCASSDTGGWGNSPLHFGNGTRLTVT.

CDR3 bases: TGTGCCAGCAGTGGACAGGGGTCAGATACGCAGTATTTT. Translated, it gives CASSGQGSDTQYF. The rearrangement links TRBV12-3 or TRBV12-4 to TRBJ2-3; 9 nucleotides align to TRBD1. This CDR3 has 13 amino acids. V lost 5 bases to trimming and J lost 4 bases; unmatched junction nucleotides: 1.

The DNA of the CDR3 is TGTGCCAGCAGTGAACAGGGATCAGGCGGCTACACCTTC. Encoded protein: CASSEQGSGGYTF. The chain carries TRBV2 and TRBJ1-2; D may be TRBD1 (5 bases). V shed 2 bases and J shed 8 bases, with 12 bases lying between them. The CDR3 consists of 13 residues. The germline CDR1 and CDR2 sequences are SNHLY and FYNNEI.

This clone was recorded only once. This chain links TRBV2 with TRBJ1-5, with 7 nucleotides matching TRBD1. V shed 3 bases and J 6 bases; nucleotides not matched to a gene: 8. There are 15 residues in the CDR3. CDR1 is SNHLY, CDR2 FYNNEI, per germline. The CDR3 here is CASSDRTGASQPQHF. The CDR3 coding sequence is TGTGCCAGCAGTGACCGCACAGGGGCTAGTCAGCCCCAGCATTTT.

J is TRBJ2-1 and V is TRBV3-1 (or the pseudogene TRBV3-2); D might be TRBD1 (7 bases). The CDR3 is 17 amino acids. Trimming removed 1 base from V and 0 bases from J, with 13 bases in between. CDR1 is LGHDT and CDR2 is YNNKEL in the germline V gene (reference sequence). CDR3 bases: TGTGCCAGCAGCCAAGGTCCAGGGGGGAGCTCCTACAATGAGCAGTTCTTC. This codes for CASSQGPGGSSYNEQFF.

The chain is built from TRBV9 and TRBJ2-7; a possible D gene is TRBD2 (6 bases). This CDR3 has 14 residues. CDR1 is SGDLS, CDR2 YYNGEE, per germline. Trimming shortened V by 0 bases and J by 2 bases, and 9 bases separated the two germline ends. The CDR3 coding sequence is TGTGCCAGCAGCGTAGGCGGGGCGACCTACGAGCAGTACTTC. Amino acids: CASSVGGATYEQYF.

The gene calls are TRBV7-2 and TRBJ2-7, with a weak D call TRBD1 (6 bases). Germline loops: CDR1 SGHTA, CDR2 FQGNSA. V was shortened by 1 base and J by 0 bases, with 10 bases between the two germline ends. The CDR3 runs to 15 residues. Written as DNA, the CDR3 is TGTGCCAGCAGCTTAGGTGGACAGAGCTCCTACGAGCAGTACTTC. Translating it yields CASSLGGQSSYEQYF.

The chain employs TRBV19 and TRBJ1-5, with D possibly TRBD1 on 6 matching bases. V lost 4 bases to trimming and J lost 2 bases, with 9 bases between them. Germline loops: CDR1 LNHDA, CDR2 SQIVND (reference sequence). This CDR3 comprises 14 residues. CDR3 sequence: CASSKTGGNQPQHF. The CDR3 DNA reads as TGTGCCAGTAGTAAGACAGGAGGCAATCAGCCCCAGCATTTT.

This clone was recorded once. V is TRBV6-5 and J is TRBJ1-2, with D possibly being TRBD1 (5 bases). From germline, CDR1 is MNHEY and CDR2 SVGAGI. V shed 9 bases and J shed 2 bases, with 10 bases lying between them. The CDR3 is 12 amino acids. The CDR3 nucleotides read TGTGCCAGTGGGGGAGCCAACTATGGCTACACCTTC. It codes for CASGGANYGYTF.

The chain carries TRBV18 and TRBJ2-7; D remains unclear. This CDR3 has 13 amino acids. Trimming cost V 5 bases and J 1 base, with 9 bases left between them. Per the germline V gene, CDR1 is KGHSH and CDR2 is LQKENI. Here the CDR3 DNA reads TGTGCCAGCTCAGGCAGGCAGTCCTACGAGCAGTACTTC. Encoded protein: CASSGRQSYEQYF. The full variable domain, completed using reference TRBV18 and TRBJ2-7, is NAGVMQNPRHLVRRRGQEARLRCSPMKGHSHVYWYRQLPEEGLKFMVYLQKENIIDESGMPKERFSAEFPKEGPSILRIQQVVRGDSAAYFCASSGRQSYEQYFGPGTRLTVT.

This clone was recorded only once. The chain couples TRBV2 to TRBJ2-2; a weak D match, TRBD1 (6 bases). The V end was cut by 9 bases, the J end by 7 bases, with 18 bases between. Per germline, CDR1 SNHLY and CDR2 FYNNEI. The CDR3 is 14 amino acids. The CDR3 coding sequence is TGTGCCAGTGGGGGCAGGGCGCTCAGCGGGGAGCTGTTTTTT. It yields the protein CASGGRALSGELFF. Based on the CDR3 plus reference TRBV2 and TRBJ2-2, the full variable domain is EPEVTQTPSHQVTQMGQEVILRCVPISNHLYFYWYRQILGQKVEFLVSFYNNEISEKSEIFDDQFSVERPDGSNFTLKIRSTKLEDSAMYFCASGGRALSGELFFGEGSRLTVL.

On this clone: This same CDR3 is encoded by further DNA sequences in the sample. This sequence joins TRBV29-1 and TRBJ1-1; 10 bases are shared with TRBD1. Trimming at V came to 7 bases and at J to 5 bases, leaving 4 bases not matched to a gene. This CDR3 is 12 amino acids long. The germline CDR1 and CDR2 sequences are SQVTM and ANQGSEA. Written as DNA, the CDR3 is TGCAGCGCCGGACAGGGGGGAACTGAAGCTTTCTTT. This gives the protein CSAGQGGTEAFF.

This sequence joins TRBV5-4 and TRBJ1-1, with a tentative D call TRBD1 (6 bases). Germline assignment: CDR1 SGHNT and CDR2 YYREEE (reference sequence). The CDR3 sequence is 15 residues long. V lost 0 bases and J lost 1, with 10 bases in between. In DNA form, the CDR3 reads TGTGCCAGCAGCTTGGCAGTACAGGGGAACACTGAAGCTTTCTTT. Protein product: CASSLAVQGNTEAFF.

The V call is TRBV3-1 (or the pseudogene TRBV3-2), the J call TRBJ1-6; 7 nucleotides align to TRBD1. Germline trimming cut 3 bases from V and 9 bases from J; bases unmatched to any gene: 5. The CDR3 spans 14 residues. Per germline, CDR1 LGHDT and CDR2 YNNKEL (reference sequence). The CDR3 is CASSHQGVGSPLHF. The DNA for the CDR3 is TGTGCCAGCAGCCATCAGGGGGTGGGTTCACCCCTCCACTTT.